Sequencing of this T cell receptor beta chain was carried out in a study of blood T cell repertoires in COVID-19. Produced via immunoSEQ multiplex PCR; TCRdb's table is partial and in-frame only. The data hold 250,000 to 350,000 clones, with around 89% observed a single time. The V and J ends lost 4 bases and 1 base, in that order; junction bases with no gene match: 11. Germline V CDR1 and CDR2: MGHRA, YSYEKL. The CDR3 runs 17 residues. Sample: PBMCs or T cells enriched from blood (not recorded which). The sequence came from a woman aged 60 to 75 in a cohort exposed to, infected with or recovered from COVID-19 (not recorded which). This chain links TRBV4-1 with TRBJ2-5; 8 nucleotides align to TRBD2. The CDR3 sequence: CASSPPRGAGAQETQYF. CDR3 sequence (DNA): TGCGCCAGCAGCCCCCCCCGTGGAGCGGGGGCCCAAGAGACCCAGTACTTC.